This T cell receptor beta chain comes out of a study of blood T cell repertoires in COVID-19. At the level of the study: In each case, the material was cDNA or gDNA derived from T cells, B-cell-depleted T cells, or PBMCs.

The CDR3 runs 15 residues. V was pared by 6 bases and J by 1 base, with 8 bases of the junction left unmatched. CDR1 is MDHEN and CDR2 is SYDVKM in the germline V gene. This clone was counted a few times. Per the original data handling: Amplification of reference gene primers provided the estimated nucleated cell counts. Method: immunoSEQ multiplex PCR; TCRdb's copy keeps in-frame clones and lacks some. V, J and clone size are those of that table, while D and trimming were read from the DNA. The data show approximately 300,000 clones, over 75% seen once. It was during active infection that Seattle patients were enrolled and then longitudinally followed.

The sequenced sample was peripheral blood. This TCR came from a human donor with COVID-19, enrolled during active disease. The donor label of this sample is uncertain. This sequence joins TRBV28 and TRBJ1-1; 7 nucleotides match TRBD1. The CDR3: CASRLTHRGNTEAFF. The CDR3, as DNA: TGTGCCAGCAGACTTACACACAGGGGGAACACTGAAGCTTTCTTT.